These T cell receptor beta chains were read from a single sample in a study of human T cells and chemical hapten exposure. From the RACE reads, TCRdb called clonotypes with MiXCR, one entry per CDR3 protein. This table has over 70,000 distinct CDR3 sequences, roughly 10% appearing once. Source: whole blood, taken in connection with sensitization to the hapten diphenylcyclopropenone (DPC). These receptors were taken from a young man with alopecia areata. Some clones in this sample may be carry-over from other donors' samples. Each CDR3 is given with its conserved first and last residue. D genes are given only for firm matches.

CDR3 protein | CDR3 length | D gene | J gene | V gene
CASSVTWNTEAFF | 13 | NA | TRBJ1-1 | TRBV7-2
CATKMGLDTQYF | 12 | NA | TRBJ2-3 | TRBV5-4
CASRRGSRSYNEQFF | 15 | NA | TRBJ2-1 | TRBV6-5
CASSKTGTGTYEQYF | 15 | TRBD1 | TRBJ2-7 | TRBV19
CASSVSRVREKLFF | 14 | NA | TRBJ1-4 | TRBV6-1
CSARSDRGLYGYTF | 14 | TRBD1 | TRBJ1-2 | TRBV20-1
CASSSTAGAASSYNEQFF | 18 | NA | TRBJ2-1 | TRBV7-9
CASSGGTAWSQYF | 13 | NA | TRBJ2-5 | TRBV7-2
CASSSGLAGDTQYF | 14 | TRBD2 | TRBJ2-3 | TRBV11-2
CASSSGHLGTEAFF | 14 | NA | TRBJ1-1 | TRBV11-2
CASSLEGGRKPQHF | 14 | NA | TRBJ1-5 | TRBV7-2
CASSAGGLNTEAFF | 14 | TRBD1 | TRBJ1-1 | TRBV7-6
CASSFQRGGADTQYF | 15 | TRBD2 | TRBJ2-3 | TRBV6-2/TRBV6-3
CASSQVTGVTDTQYF | 15 | TRBD1 | TRBJ2-3 | TRBV4-1
CASSYTVGSYEQYF | 14 | NA | TRBJ2-7 | TRBV6-2/TRBV6-3
CASSLPHEQFF | 11 | NA | TRBJ2-1 | TRBV7-9
CASSAGQHSNQPQHF | 15 | NA | TRBJ1-5 | TRBV9
CASSRDSRETQYF | 13 | NA | TRBJ2-5 | TRBV12-3/TRBV12-4
CASSFRFGELFF | 12 | NA | TRBJ2-2 | TRBV7-3
CASSRQGSQPQHF | 13 | TRBD1 | TRBJ1-5 | TRBV3-1
CSVTAGTSTGTQYF | 14 | NA | TRBJ2-5 | TRBV29-1
CASSEGGGPHTDTQYF | 16 | NA | TRBJ2-3 | TRBV2
CASSVSSKNTGELFF | 15 | NA | TRBJ2-2 | TRBV9
CASRWVPGGNQPQHF | 15 | NA | TRBJ1-5 | TRBV19
CASSIDGPYPGNQPQHF | 17 | NA | TRBJ1-5 | TRBV28
CSARDLRGLGDTQYF | 15 | TRBD2 | TRBJ2-3 | TRBV20-1
CASSPPGQGQETQYF | 15 | TRBD1 | TRBJ2-5 | TRBV18
CASSQGRNAEAFF | 13 | NA | TRBJ1-1 | TRBV3-1
CASSPKGTAFFANTGELFF | 19 | TRBD1 | TRBJ2-2 | TRBV18
CASSQQGYLAKNIQYF | 16 | NA | TRBJ2-4 | TRBV7-6
CASSLAFVEGPRGYGCTF | 18 | NA | TRBJ1-2 | TRBV7-9